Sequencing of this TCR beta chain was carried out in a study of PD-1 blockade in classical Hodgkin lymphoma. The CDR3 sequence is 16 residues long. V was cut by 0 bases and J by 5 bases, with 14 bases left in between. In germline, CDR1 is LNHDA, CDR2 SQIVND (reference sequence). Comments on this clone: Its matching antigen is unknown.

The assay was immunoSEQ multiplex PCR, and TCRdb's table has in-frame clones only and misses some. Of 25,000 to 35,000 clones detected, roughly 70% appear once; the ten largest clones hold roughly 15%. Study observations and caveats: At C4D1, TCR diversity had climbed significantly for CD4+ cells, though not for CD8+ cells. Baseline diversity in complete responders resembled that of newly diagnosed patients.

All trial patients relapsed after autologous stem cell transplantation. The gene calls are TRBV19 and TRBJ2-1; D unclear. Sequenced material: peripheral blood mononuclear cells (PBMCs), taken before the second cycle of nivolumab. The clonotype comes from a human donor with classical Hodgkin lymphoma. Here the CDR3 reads CASSIDRRDGNNEQFF. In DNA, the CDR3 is TGTGCCAGTAGTATAGATCGGAGAGACGGTAACAATGAGCAGTTCTTC.